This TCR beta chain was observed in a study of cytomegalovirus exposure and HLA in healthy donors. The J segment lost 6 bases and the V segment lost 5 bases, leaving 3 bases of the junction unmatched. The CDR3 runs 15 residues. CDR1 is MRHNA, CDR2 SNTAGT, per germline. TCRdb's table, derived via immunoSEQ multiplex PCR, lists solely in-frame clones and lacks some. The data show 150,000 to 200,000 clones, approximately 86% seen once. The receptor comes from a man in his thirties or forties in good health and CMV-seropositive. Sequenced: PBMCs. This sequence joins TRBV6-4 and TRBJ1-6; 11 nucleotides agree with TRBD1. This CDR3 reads CASSPGTGGNSPLHF. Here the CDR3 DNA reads TGTGCCAGCAGTCCCGGGACAGGGGGTAATTCACCCCTCCACTTT.